These 8 T cell receptor beta chains were sequenced from one sample in a study of metastatic and nonmetastatic thyroid tumors (dated by TCRdb to the early 2020s). None of the patients had been given any treatment before thyroid surgery. Preparation of the library involved PCR. Sequencing was carried out with an Illumina HiSeq 4000. The public reads were quality trimmed at Q25 with fastp and then assembled into clones with MiXCR by TCRdb, keeping productive beta chains. In this sample the table shows roughly 40,000 clones, roughly 26% of which occur a single time. Jointly, the top ten make up 14% of the sample. What was sequenced was tumor tissue. These receptor sequences come from a female donor with papillary thyroid cancer or a benign thyroid nodule (not recorded which). Some clones in this sample may be carry-over from other donors' samples.

Here the CDR3 reads CSAGIRDRVYEQYF. CDR3 DNA sequence: TGCAGTGCTGGCATCCGGGACAGGGTCTACGAGCAGTACTTC. The chain couples TRBV20-1 to TRBJ2-7; 9 bases match TRBD1. J gave up 3 bases and V 5 bases, and 8 bases lay outside the gene matches. This CDR3 has 14 amino acids. CDR1 is DFQATT and CDR2 is SNEGSKA in the germline V gene (reference sequence).

This clone appeared once. V usage is TRBV7-3 and J usage is TRBJ2-1; the D gene is possibly TRBD1 (6 bases). The ends were cut back, 2 bases at V and 8 bases at J, with 13 bases in the middle. This CDR3 has 14 amino acids. CDR1 SGHTA and CDR2 FQGTGA come from the germline V gene. As DNA, the CDR3 is TGTGCCAGCAGCTTAGGGGGCGGAGGCGATGAGCAGTTCTTC. It is translated as CASSLGGGGDEQFF. The complete variable domain, with remaining parts taken from reference TRBV7-3 and TRBJ2-1, reads GAGVSQTPSNKVTEKGKYVELRCDPISGHTALYWYRQSLGQGPEFLIYFQGTGAADDSGLPNDRFFAVRPEGSVSTLKIQRTERGDSAVYLCASSLGGGGDEQFFGPGTRLTVL.

The chain uses TRBV30 and TRBJ2-7, with D perhaps matching TRBD1 (6 bases). CDR1 and CDR2 from the germline V gene are GTSNPN and SVGIG (reference sequence). The V end lost 4 bases, the J end lost 3 bases, and 13 bases lay between the germline ends. The CDR3 spans 13 residues. The CDR3 loop reads CAWTGTRGYEQYF. The DNA for the CDR3 is TGTGCCTGGACCGGGACAAGAGGCTACGAGCAGTACTTC.

This chain uses TRBV20-1 with TRBJ2-1; perhaps TRBD2 as D (5 bases). There are 15 residues in the CDR3. Germline V CDR1 and CDR2: DFQATT, SNEGSKA (reference sequence). Between the trimmed V and J ends, which lost 3 bases and 4 bases, there was a span of 16 bases. The CDR3 spells CSAREVPARYNEQFF. CDR3 DNA sequence: TGCAGTGCTAGGGAGGTCCCGGCAAGGTACAATGAGCAGTTCTTC.

This clone was seen a handful of times. Just one base apart from a much larger clone, this may be a read error. This chain connects TRBV19 to TRBJ1-2, with D possibly TRBD1 on 5 matching bases. Trimming pared 5 bases from V and 3 bases from J, leaving 13 bases between. The CDR3 loop spans 14 amino acids. CDR1 is LNHDA and CDR2 is SQIVND in the germline V gene (reference sequence). The CDR3 nucleotides are TGTGCCAGTAGTGTTCCAGGGAGAGACTATGGCTACACCTTC. The encoded protein is CASSVPGRDYGYTF. Using reference TRBV19 and TRBJ1-2 for the parts outside the CDR3, the full variable domain is DGGITQSPKYLFRKEGQNVTLSCEQNLNHDAMYWYRQDPGQGLRLIYYSQIVNDFQKGDIAEGYSVSREKKESFPLTVTSAQKNPTAFYLCASSVPGRDYGYTFGSGTRLTVV.

Many counts were recorded for this clone. The DNA of the CDR3 is TGCAGTGCTAGAGCGGGACTAGCGAGGTACGAGCAGTACTTC. Protein: CSARAGLARYEQYF. The chain combines TRBV20-1 with TRBJ2-7, with TRBD2 matching 10 bases. V was clipped by 1 base and J by 4 bases; unmatched bases: 4. The CDR3 extends over 14 amino acids. Per germline, CDR1 DFQATT and CDR2 SNEGSKA (reference sequence).

This clone has ten or more counts. The rearrangement uses TRBV5-1 and TRBJ1-1; 7 bases agree with TRBD1. Germline CDR1 is SGHRS and CDR2 is YFSETQ. There are 14 residues in the CDR3. The V and J ends lost 3 bases and 3 bases, in that order; junction bases with no gene match: 5. This chain's CDR3 is CASSSWTGDTEAFF. CDR3 nucleotide sequence: TGCGCCAGCAGCTCCTGGACAGGCGACACTGAAGCTTTCTTT.

The chain has TRBV25-1 and TRBJ2-7; D uncertain. There are 14 residues in the CDR3. The germline V gene encodes CDR1 MGHDK and CDR2 SYGVNS. Trimming removed 7 bases from V and 3 bases from J, with 16 bases in between. The CDR3 DNA sequence: TGTGCCAGCAACTCTAAGGGTGAGGACTACGAGCAGTACTTC. Amino acid sequence: CASNSKGEDYEQYF.